This T cell receptor (beta chain) was captured in a study of blood T cell repertoires in COVID-19. Only one count was recorded for this clone. The CDR3 is 13 amino acids. Deletions cut 6 bases from V and 1 base from J, with 10 bases between. Per the germline V gene, CDR1 is MNHEY and CDR2 is SVGEGT. Measured with immunoSEQ multiplex PCR; TCRdb has only the in-frame clones, and not every one. Of 150,000 to 250,000 clones in the sample, 70% to 80% were seen once. V usage is TRBV6-2 or TRBV6-3 and J usage is TRBJ2-7; D is possibly TRBD1 (6 bases). The sequencing input was peripheral blood. This clonotype was obtained from a woman aged 40-49 years with COVID-19, enrolled during active disease. The CDR3 region has the DNA TGTGCCAGCAGCGAAACAGGGTCCTACGAGCAGTACTTC. It encodes CASSETGSYEQYF.